This T cell receptor (beta chain) was sequenced for a study of T cells in Graves' hyperthyroidism and ophthalmopathy. After removal of 1 base from V and 15 bases from J, the junction contained 4 bases not matched to a gene. Germline V gives CDR1 SEHNR, CDR2 FQNEAQ (reference sequence). This CDR3 is built from 12 residues. RNA transcripts yielded amplified TCR beta CDR3 regions. A first-round RT-PCR of the TCR CDR3 used the HTBI primer set. One entry per CDR3 protein results from TCRdb running MiXCR on the multiplex PCR reads. The data hold approximately 610,000 distinct CDR3 sequences, with 16% observed a single time. This clonotype was counted a few times. The antigen remains unidentified. Patients were excluded for uncontrolled infection, other autoimmune disease, pregnancy or lactation. Study-wide findings and caveats: Using 13 V-J features, a model discriminated ophthalmopathy from stable hyperthyroidism.

The specimen was blood. This chain uses TRBV7-9 with TRBJ2-1, with 9 bases identical to TRBD1. The receptor's source is a young woman with Graves' hyperthyroidism. The CDR3 DNA reads as TGTGCCAGCAGCTTAGGGGACAGGGTCTGGTTCTTC. Translated: CASSLGDRVWFF.